These 20 T cell receptor beta chains were sequenced from one sample in a study of metastatic and nonmetastatic thyroid tumors. From the PCR reads, TCRdb re-called clones with MiXCR. Of about 27,000 clones listed, approximately 22% are singletons. Thyroid surgery had not been preceded by any treatment in any patient. The sequenced sample consisted of blood. The receptors here all came from a male donor with papillary thyroid cancer or a benign thyroid nodule (not recorded which). Some clones in this sample may be carry-over from other donors' samples.

This clone appeared many times. The chain employs TRBV24-1 and TRBJ2-4; a weak D match, TRBD2 (6 bases). Germline lookup yields CDR1 KGHDR and CDR2 SFDVKD. This CDR3 region has 16 residues. The germline V and J ends were trimmed by 3 bases and 1 base, with 12 bases remaining between them. CDR3 residues: CATSDPTGDAKNIQYF. In DNA form, the CDR3 reads TGTGCCACCAGTGATCCGACGGGGGACGCCAAAAACATTCAGTACTTC.

This clone came up many times. The chain links TRBV25-1 to TRBJ2-7, with a tentative D call TRBD1 (5 bases). V was shortened by 3 bases and J by 7 bases, with 10 bases between the two germline ends. This CDR3 has 12 amino acids. CDR1 is MGHDK, CDR2 SYGVNS, per germline. The CDR3 is CASSDAGLEQYF. CDR3 bases: TGTGCCAGCAGTGACGCAGGGTTAGAGCAGTACTTC.

The chain carries TRBV6-2 or TRBV6-3 and TRBJ2-2; D gene ambiguous. Germline-derived CDR1 and CDR2 are MNHEY and SVGEGT. Trimming took off 6 bases at V and 7 bases at J, with 9 bases between the two ends. This CDR3 region has 12 residues. In nucleotides, the CDR3 is TGTGCCAGCAGCCCTATGGGCGGGGAGCTGTTTTTT. It encodes CASSPMGGELFF.

This clone has a handful of counts. J is TRBJ2-1 and V is TRBV27; D may be TRBD2 (5 bases). The CDR3 has 15 amino acids. Looked up from germline, CDR1 is MNHEY and CDR2 is SMNVEV (reference sequence). Trimming shortened V by 0 bases and J by 9 bases, and 15 bases separated the two germline ends. The CDR3 region is CASSLSATSLGEQFF. The CDR3 coding sequence is TGTGCCAGCAGTTTATCCGCTACTAGTTTGGGTGAGCAGTTCTTC.

Turning to this clone: Germline and junction disagree at one end, which may indicate a read error. J is TRBJ1-3 and V is TRBV2; tentative D call: TRBD1 (5 bases). CDR1 SNHLY and CDR2 FYNNEI come from the germline V gene. The CDR3 consists of 15 residues. CDR3 nucleotides: TGTGCCAGCAGTGAATTCCGGGGCGCTGGATACACCATATATTTT. Translated, it gives CASSEFRGAGYTIYF.

This clone was recorded at least ten times. The chain has TRBV28 and TRBJ2-7, with TRBD2 as a possible D gene (5 bases). Looked up from germline, CDR1 is MDHEN and CDR2 is SYDVKM. The CDR3 totals 13 residues. V was pared by 7 bases and J by 0 bases, with 10 bases between. CDR3 amino acids: CASTGGPSYEQYF. CDR3 nucleotide sequence: TGTGCCAGCACTGGCGGGCCCTCCTACGAGCAGTACTTC.

Regarding this clone: This may be a read error: a much more frequent sequence differs by one nucleotide. The rearrangement links TRBV6-5 to TRBJ2-7; D gene uncertain. There are 13 residues in the CDR3. Germline V gene data show CDR1 as MNHEY and CDR2 as SVGAGI. This CDR3 reads CASSYGFRDEHYF. As DNA, the CDR3 is TGTGCCAGCAGTTACGGATTTCGTGACGAGCATTACTTC.

This clone was observed many times. The V call is TRBV7-8, the J call TRBJ1-2; 9 nucleotides match TRBD1. Germline CDR1 reads SGHVS; CDR2 reads FQNEAQ. This CDR3 has 17 amino acids. V shed 2 bases and J 5 bases; nucleotides not matched to a gene: 12. The CDR3 spells CASSLTPYRGPPYGYTF. DNA for the CDR3: TGTGCCAGCAGCTTAACTCCCTACAGGGGGCCGCCATATGGCTACACCTTC.

This clone was seen at least ten times. The chain is built from TRBV6-4 and TRBJ1-1; 8 bases agree with TRBD1. CDR1 is MRHNA and CDR2 is SNTAGT in the germline V gene. V trimming: 6 bases; J trimming: 1 base; junction bases outside the gene matches: 13. The CDR3 is 17 amino acids. The CDR3 bases are TGTGCCAGCAGCGGGTCGACAGGGGTCCCAGGGAACACTGAAGCTTTCTTT. Its protein product is CASSGSTGVPGNTEAFF.

This clone was detected many times. The rearrangement joins TRBV12-3 or TRBV12-4 to TRBJ2-3; the match to TRBD2 covers 7 bases. The trim removed 0 bases at V and 4 bases at J, leaving 7 bases unmatched. CDR3 length: 16 amino acids. The CDR3 sequence: CASSLAGGVGPDTQYF. The CDR3 DNA sequence: TGTGCCAGCAGTTTAGCGGGGGGGGTAGGCCCAGATACGCAGTATTTT.

This clone was seen repeatedly, ten times or more. The chain recombines TRBV28 with TRBJ1-2, with D possibly matching TRBD1 (5 bases). V dropped 8 bases and J dropped 5 bases, with 12 bases sitting between them. Germline assignment: CDR1 MDHEN and CDR2 SYDVKM. This CDR3 is 12 amino acids long. CDR3: CASGRGGYGYTF. In nucleotides, the CDR3 is TGTGCCAGCGGTCGGGGGGGTTATGGCTACACCTTC.

V is TRBV12-5 and J is TRBJ1-1; TRBD1 aligns across 9 bases. The CDR3 spans 15 residues. The germline V gene has CDR1 LGHNT and CDR2 FRNRAP. V shed 6 bases and J 10 bases; nucleotides not matched to a gene: 15. The CDR3 here is CASGSGTGLVRAAFF. The CDR3 DNA is TGTGCTAGTGGATCCGGGACAGGGCTTGTGAGGGCAGCTTTCTTT.

Concerning this clone itself: As the CDR3 is not closed by the conserved phenylalanine or tryptophan, this likely results from a read error. It is unclear where the CDR3 begins or ends on the DNA, so no DNA is shown, and the CDR3 is as TCRdb lists it. The CDR3 loop reads CASRGPYNSPLPC. This chain joins TRBV6-1 and TRBJ1-6; the table gives TRBD1 as D, unverified against the DNA. With termini counted, the CDR3 has 13 amino acids. CDR1 is MNHNS, CDR2 SASEGT, per germline.

This clone turned up a few times. One end of the junction fails to match germline, which may point to a read error. The CDR3 reads CATSGVGRWNGKLFF. The CDR3 DNA is TGTGCCACCAGCGGAGTTGGACGGTGGAATGGAAAACTGTTTTTT. V gene TRBV15 combines with J gene TRBJ1-4; D uncertain. The CDR3 runs to 15 residues. Germline V CDR1 and CDR2: LNHNV, YYDKDF (reference sequence).

This clone occurred a few times. A read error may explain this, as a much larger clone is one base away. The chain is built from TRBV19 and TRBJ2-1; 10 bases align to TRBD2. The CDR3 spans 16 residues. V lost 5 bases and J lost 3; bases outside the gene matches: 7. CDR1 and CDR2 (germline): LNHDA, SQIVND (reference sequence). CDR3 protein: CASSGQRGGLYNEQFF. The CDR3, as DNA: TGTGCCAGTAGTGGTCAGCGGGGGGGCCTCTACAATGAGCAGTTCTTC.

This clone appeared many times. The chain is built from TRBV27 and TRBJ2-7; the D gene is possibly TRBD2 (5 bases). Trimming took 2 bases from V and 2 from J, leaving 16 bases between them. The CDR3 contains 16 residues. Germline assignment: CDR1 MNHEY and CDR2 SMNVEV (reference sequence). The CDR3 sequence: CASSLGRVRGTYEQYF. Written as DNA, the CDR3 is TGTGCCAGCAGTTTAGGGCGGGTCCGAGGCACCTACGAGCAGTACTTC.

Many counts were recorded for this clone. The rearrangement links TRBV27 to TRBJ2-1; 8 nucleotides line up with TRBD2. CDR1 and CDR2 from the germline V gene are MNHEY and SMNVEV (reference sequence). This CDR3 is 15 amino acids long. J lost 0 bases, V lost 5 bases, and 3 bases had no gene match. CDR3 region: CASSPGGGSYNEQFF. CDR3 sequence (DNA): TGTGCCAGCAGTCCGGGGGGGGGCTCCTACAATGAGCAGTTCTTC.

There are many counts of this clone. The genes are TRBV11-3 and TRBJ2-6, with D perhaps matching TRBD1 (5 bases). The germline V gene has CDR1 SGHNT and CDR2 YENEEA. The CDR3 contains 20 residues. V lost 1 base and J 0 bases, leaving 19 bases between the germline ends. CDR3 sequence: CASSLGGRWGSPSGANVLTF. The CDR3 region has the DNA TGTGCCAGCAGCTTAGGGGGCCGGTGGGGCAGTCCCTCTGGGGCCAACGTCCTGACTTTC.

This clone was recorded many times. This sequence joins TRBV7-2 and TRBJ1-5, with TRBD1 as a possible D gene (6 bases). Trimming took 5 bases from V and 1 from J, leaving 12 bases between them. CDR3 size: 15 residues. Germline CDR1 is SGHTA and CDR2 is FQGNSA. DNA for the CDR3: TGTGCCAGCAGCAGGACAGTCCTGAGCAATCAGCCCCAGCATTTT. This translates into CASSRTVLSNQPQHF.

Concerning this clone: Sequence at one end of the junction differs from germline and may be a read error. The CDR3 sequence: CSARTFSPPRTGGLMKTEAFF. The CDR3 region has the DNA TGCAGTGCTAGAACGTTTTCCCCTCCCCGGACAGGAGGACTTATGAAGACTGAAGCTTTCTTT. This chain joins TRBV20-1 and TRBJ1-1, with 7 bases identical to TRBD1. The CDR3 has 21 residues. From germline, CDR1 is DFQATT and CDR2 SNEGSKA (reference sequence).